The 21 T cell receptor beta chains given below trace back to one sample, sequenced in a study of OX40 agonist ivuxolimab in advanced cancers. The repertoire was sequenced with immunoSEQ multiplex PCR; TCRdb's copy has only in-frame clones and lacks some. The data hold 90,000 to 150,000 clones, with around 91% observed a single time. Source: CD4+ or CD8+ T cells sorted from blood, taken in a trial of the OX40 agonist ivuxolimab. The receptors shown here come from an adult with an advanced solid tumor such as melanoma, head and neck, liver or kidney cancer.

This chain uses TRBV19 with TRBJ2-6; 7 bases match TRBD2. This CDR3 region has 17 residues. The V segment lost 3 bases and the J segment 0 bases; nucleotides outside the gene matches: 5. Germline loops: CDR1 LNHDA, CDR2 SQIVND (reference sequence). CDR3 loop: CASSIRRGDSGANVLTF. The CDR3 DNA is TGTGCCAGTAGTATTCGCCGGGGGGACTCTGGGGCCAACGTCCTGACTTTC.

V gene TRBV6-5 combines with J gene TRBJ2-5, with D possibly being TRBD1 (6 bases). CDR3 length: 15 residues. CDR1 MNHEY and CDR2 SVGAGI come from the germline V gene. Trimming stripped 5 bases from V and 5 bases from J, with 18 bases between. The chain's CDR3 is CASSVHREVGETQYF. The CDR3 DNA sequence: TGTGCCAGCAGTGTACACAGGGAAGTAGGGGAGACCCAGTACTTC.

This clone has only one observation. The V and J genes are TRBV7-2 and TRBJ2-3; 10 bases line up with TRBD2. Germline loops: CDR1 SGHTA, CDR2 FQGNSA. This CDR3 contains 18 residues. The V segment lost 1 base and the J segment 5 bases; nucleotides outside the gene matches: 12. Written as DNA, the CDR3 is TGTGCCAGCAGCTTAGTCCCAGCGGGGGGGCGAGTAGAAGATACGCAGTATTTT. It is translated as CASSLVPAGGRVEDTQYF.

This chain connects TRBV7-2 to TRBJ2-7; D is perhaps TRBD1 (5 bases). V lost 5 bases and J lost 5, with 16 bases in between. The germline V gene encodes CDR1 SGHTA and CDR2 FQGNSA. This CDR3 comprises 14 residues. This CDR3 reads CASSLSRDQNEQYF. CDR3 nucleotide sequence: TGTGCCAGCAGCCTTAGCAGGGATCAGAACGAGCAGTACTTC.

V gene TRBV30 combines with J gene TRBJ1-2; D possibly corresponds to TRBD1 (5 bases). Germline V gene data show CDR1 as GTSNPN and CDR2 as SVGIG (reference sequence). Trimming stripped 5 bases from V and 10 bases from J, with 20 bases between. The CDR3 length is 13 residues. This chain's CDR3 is CAWVRDFRGIYTF. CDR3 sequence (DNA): TGTGCCTGGGTCAGGGACTTTCGGGGGATCTACACCTTC.

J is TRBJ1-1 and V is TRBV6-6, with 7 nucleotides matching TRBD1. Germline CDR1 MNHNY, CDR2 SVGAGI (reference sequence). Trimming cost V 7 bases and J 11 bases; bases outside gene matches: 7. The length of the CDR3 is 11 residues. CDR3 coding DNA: TGTGCCAGCAACGACAGGGATAGGGCTTTCTTT. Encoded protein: CASNDRDRAFF.

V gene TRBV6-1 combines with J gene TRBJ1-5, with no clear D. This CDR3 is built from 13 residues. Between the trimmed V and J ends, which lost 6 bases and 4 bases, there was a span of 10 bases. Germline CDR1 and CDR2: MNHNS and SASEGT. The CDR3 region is CASRKVQNQPQHF. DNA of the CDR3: TGTGCCAGCAGGAAAGTACAGAATCAGCCCCAGCATTTT.

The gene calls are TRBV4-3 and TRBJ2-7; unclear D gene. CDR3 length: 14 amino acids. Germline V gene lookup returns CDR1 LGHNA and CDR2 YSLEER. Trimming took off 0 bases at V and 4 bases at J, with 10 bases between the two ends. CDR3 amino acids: CASSQDHYRYEQYF. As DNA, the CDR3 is TGCGCCAGCAGCCAAGATCACTATAGGTACGAGCAGTACTTC.

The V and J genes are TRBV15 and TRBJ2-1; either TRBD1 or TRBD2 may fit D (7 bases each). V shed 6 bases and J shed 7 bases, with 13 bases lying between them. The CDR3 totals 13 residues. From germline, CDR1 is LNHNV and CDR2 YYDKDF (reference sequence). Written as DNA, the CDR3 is TGTGCCACCAGACAGGGGACTACGAATGAGCAGTTCTTC. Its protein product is CATRQGTTNEQFF.

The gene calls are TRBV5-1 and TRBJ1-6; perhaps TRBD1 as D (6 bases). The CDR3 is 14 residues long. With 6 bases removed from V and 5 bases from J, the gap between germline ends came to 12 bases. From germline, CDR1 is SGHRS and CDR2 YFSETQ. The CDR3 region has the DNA TGCGCCAGCAACCAGGGGACCCATAATTCACCCCTCCACTTT. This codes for CASNQGTHNSPLHF.

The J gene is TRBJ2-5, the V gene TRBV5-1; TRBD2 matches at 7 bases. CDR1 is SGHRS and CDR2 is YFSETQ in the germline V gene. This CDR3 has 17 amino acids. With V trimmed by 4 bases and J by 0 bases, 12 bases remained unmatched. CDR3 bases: TGCGCCAGCAGCCCCGAAGCGGGACTACAGTACCAAGAGACCCAGTACTTC. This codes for CASSPEAGLQYQETQYF. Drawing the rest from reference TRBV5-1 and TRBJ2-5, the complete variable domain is KAGVTQTPRYLIKTRGQQVTLSCSPISGHRSVSWYQQTPGQGLQFLFEYFSETQRNKGNFPGRFSGRQFSNSRSEMNVSTLELGDSALYLCASSPEAGLQYQETQYFGPGTRLLVL.

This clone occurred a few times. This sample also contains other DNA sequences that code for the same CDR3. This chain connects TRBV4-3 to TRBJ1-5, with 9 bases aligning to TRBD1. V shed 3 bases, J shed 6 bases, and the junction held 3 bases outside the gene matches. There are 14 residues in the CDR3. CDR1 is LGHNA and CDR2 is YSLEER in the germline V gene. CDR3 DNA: TGCGCCAGCAGCCAGGGACAGGGAGGTCAGCCCCAGCATTTT. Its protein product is CASSQGQGGQPQHF.

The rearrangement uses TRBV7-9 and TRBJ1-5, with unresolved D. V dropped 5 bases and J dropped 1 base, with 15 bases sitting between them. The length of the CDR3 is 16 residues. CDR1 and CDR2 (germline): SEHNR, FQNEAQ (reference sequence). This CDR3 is CASSPPILGSNQPQHF. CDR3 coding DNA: TGTGCCAGCAGCCCGCCCATCCTTGGAAGCAATCAGCCCCAGCATTTT.

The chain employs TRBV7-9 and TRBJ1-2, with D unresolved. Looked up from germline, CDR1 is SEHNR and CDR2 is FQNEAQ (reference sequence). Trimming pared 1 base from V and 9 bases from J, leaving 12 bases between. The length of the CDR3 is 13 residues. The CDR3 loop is CASSLDMGARYTF. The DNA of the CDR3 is TGTGCCAGCAGCTTAGACATGGGAGCGCGCTACACCTTC. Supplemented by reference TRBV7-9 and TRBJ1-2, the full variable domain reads DTGVSQNPRHKITKRGQNVTFRCDPISEHNRLYWYRQTLGQGPEFLTYFQNEAQLEKSRLLSDRFSAERPKGSFSTLEIQRTEQGDSAMYLCASSLDMGARYTFGSGTRLTVV.

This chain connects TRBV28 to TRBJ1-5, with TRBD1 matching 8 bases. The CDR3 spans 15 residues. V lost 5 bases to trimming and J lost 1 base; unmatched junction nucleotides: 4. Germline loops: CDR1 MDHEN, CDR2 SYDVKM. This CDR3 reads CASSPRQGSNQPQHF. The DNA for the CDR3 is TGTGCCAGCAGTCCGCGACAGGGGAGCAATCAGCCCCAGCATTTT. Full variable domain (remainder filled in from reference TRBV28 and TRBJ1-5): DVKVTQSSRYLVKRTGEKVFLECVQDMDHENMFWYRQDPGLGLRLIYFSYDVKMKEKGDIPEGYSVSREKKERFSLILESASTNQTSMYLCASSPRQGSNQPQHFGDGTRLSIL.

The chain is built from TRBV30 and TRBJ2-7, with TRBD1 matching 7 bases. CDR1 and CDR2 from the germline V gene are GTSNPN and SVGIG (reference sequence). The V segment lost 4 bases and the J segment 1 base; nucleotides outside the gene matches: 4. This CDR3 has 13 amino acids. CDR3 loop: CAWKRQGSYEQYF. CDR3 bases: TGTGCCTGGAAACGACAGGGATCCTACGAGCAGTACTTC.

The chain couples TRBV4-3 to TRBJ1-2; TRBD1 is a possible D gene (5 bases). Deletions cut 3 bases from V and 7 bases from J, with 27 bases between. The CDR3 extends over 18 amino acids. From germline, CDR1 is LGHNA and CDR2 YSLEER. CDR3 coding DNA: TGCGCCAGCAGCCAGGGGGGGGGTGCGGGCGACCGATTGCGTGGCTACACCTTC. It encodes CASSQGGGAGDRLRGYTF.

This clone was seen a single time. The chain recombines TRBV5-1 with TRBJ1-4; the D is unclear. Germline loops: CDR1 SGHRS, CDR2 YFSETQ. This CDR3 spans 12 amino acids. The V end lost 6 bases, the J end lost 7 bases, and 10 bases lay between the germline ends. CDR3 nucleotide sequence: TGCGCCAGCAAGGACCAATTTGAAAAACTGTTTTTT. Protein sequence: CASKDQFEKLFF.

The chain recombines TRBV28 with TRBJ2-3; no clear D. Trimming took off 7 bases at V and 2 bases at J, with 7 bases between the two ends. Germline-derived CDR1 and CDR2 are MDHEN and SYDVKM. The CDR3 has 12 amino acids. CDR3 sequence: CASTQLTDTQYF. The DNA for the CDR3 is TGTGCCAGCACCCAGCTCACAGATACGCAGTATTTT.

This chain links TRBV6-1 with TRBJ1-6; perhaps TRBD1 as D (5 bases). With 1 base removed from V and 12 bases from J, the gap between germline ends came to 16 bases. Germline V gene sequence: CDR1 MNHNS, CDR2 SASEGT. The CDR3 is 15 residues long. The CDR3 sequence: CASSEEQAGVRPLHF. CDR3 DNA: TGTGCCAGCAGTGAAGAACAGGCTGGGGTAAGACCCCTCCACTTT.

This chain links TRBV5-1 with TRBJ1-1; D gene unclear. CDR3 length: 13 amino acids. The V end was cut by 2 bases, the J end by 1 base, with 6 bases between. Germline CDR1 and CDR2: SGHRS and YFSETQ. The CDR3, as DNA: TGCGCCAGCAGCTTTACACGGAACACTGAAGCTTTCTTT. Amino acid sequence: CASSFTRNTEAFF.